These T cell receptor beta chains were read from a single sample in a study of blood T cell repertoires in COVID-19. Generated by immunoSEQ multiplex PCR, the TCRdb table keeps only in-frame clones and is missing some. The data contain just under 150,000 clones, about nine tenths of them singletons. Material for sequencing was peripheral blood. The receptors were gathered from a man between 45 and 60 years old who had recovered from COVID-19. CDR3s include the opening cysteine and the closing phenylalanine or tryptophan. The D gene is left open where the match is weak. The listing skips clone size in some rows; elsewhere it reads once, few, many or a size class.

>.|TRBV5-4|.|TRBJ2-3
CASNQGSGSTDTQYF
TGTGCCAGCAACCAGGGTAGCGGTAGCACAGATACGCAGTATTTT
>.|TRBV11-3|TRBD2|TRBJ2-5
CASSTRTSGIQETQYF
TGTGCCAGCAGCACGCGGACTAGCGGAATACAAGAGACCCAGTACTTC
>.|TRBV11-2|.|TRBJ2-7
CASSLDHNSYEQYF
TGTGCCAGCAGCTTAGATCACAATTCCTACGAGCAGTACTTC
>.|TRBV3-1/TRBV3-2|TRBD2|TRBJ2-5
CASSPAGGSQETQYF
TGTGCCAGCAGCCCCGCGGGGGGTAGCCAAGAGACCCAGTACTTC
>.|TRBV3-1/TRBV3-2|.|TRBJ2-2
CASSQGVEGAGELFF
TGTGCCAGCAGCCAAGGGGTAGAGGGGGCCGGGGAGCTGTTTTTT
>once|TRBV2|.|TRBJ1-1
CASSETGEANTEAFF
TGTGCCAGCAGTGAAACCGGGGAAGCGAACACTGAAGCTTTCTTT
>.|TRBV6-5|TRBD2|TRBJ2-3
CASSYRDYGTDTQYF
TGTGCCAGCAGTTACCGGGACTATGGCACAGATACGCAGTATTTT
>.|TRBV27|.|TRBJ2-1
CASRDSILSYNEQFF
TGTGCCAGCAGGGACAGTATCCTCTCCTACAATGAGCAGTTCTTC
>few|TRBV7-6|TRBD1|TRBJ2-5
CASSIGQVETQYF
TGTGCCAGCAGCATCGGACAGGTCGAGACCCAGTACTTC
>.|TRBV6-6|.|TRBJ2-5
CASSYSSGETQYF
TGTGCCAGCAGTTACTCGTCAGGGGAGACCCAGTACTTC
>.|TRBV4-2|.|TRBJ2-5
CASSQELRAVQETQYF
TGTGCCAGCAGCCAAGAACTGAGGGCAGTACAAGAGACCCAGTACTTC
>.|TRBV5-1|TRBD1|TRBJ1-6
CASSLLPGQGVSTYNSPLHF
TGCGCCAGCAGCCTACTACCGGGACAGGGGGTCTCAACTTATAATTCACCCCTCCACTTT
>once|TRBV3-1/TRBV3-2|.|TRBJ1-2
CASSQYMYGYTF
TGTGCCAGCAGCCAATATATGTATGGCTACACCTTC
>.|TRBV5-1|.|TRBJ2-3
CASRPRGGGSTDTQYF
TGCGCCAGCAGACCCCGGGGCGGGGGCAGCACAGATACGCAGTATTTT
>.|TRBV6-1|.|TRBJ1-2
CASSEAAGRVWSGYTF
TGTGCCAGCAGTGAAGCGGCGGGACGAGTTTGGAGTGGCTACACCTTC
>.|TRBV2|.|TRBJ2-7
CASSEERVKYEQYF
TGTGCCAGCAGCGAGGAGCGGGTAAAGTACGAGCAGTACTTC
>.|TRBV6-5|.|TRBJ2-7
CASSTGFYEQYF
TGTGCCAGCAGTACAGGATTCTACGAGCAGTACTTC
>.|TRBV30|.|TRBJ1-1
CAWSVLGRGTEAFF
TGTGCCTGGAGTGTGCTTGGGAGGGGGACTGAAGCTTTCTTT
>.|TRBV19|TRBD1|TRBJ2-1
CASSTARQGPYNEQFF
TGTGCCAGTAGTACGGCTAGACAGGGGCCATACAATGAGCAGTTCTTC
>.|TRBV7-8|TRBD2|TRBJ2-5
CASSLPLAGGAETQYF
TGTGCCAGCAGCCTACCTCTAGCGGGGGGGGCAGAGACCCAGTACTTC
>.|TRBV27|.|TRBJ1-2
CASSLSEGESYYGYTF
TGTGCCAGCAGTTTATCAGAGGGCGAGTCCTACTATGGCTACACCTTC
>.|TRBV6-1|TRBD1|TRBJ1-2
CASSEAWDRLYGYTF
TGTGCCAGCAGTGAAGCCTGGGACAGGCTGTATGGCTACACCTTC
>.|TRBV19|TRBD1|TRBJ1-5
CATHDRVSQPQHF
TGTGCCACCCATGACAGGGTTTCTCAGCCCCAGCATTTT
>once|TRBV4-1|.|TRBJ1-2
CASSPGDRILSGYTF
TGCGCCAGCAGCCCCGGTGACAGAATCTTGAGTGGCTACACCTTC
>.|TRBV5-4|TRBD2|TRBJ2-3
CASSSWGGDTQYF
TGTGCCAGCAGCTCGTGGGGGGGAGATACGCAGTATTTT
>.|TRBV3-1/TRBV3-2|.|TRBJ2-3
CASSQTHKDTQYF
TGTGCCAGCAGCCAGACTCACAAAGATACGCAGTATTTT
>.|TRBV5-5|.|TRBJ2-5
CASSSRAQETQYF
TGTGCCAGCAGCTCCAGGGCCCAAGAGACCCAGTACTTC
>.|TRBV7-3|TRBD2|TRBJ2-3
CASSPTGEGGTDTQYF
TGTGCCAGCAGCCCCACGGGGGAGGGCGGCACAGATACGCAGTATTTT
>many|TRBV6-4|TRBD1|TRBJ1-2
CASSERTGGHNYGYTF
TGTGCCAGCAGTGAGCGGACAGGGGGACATAACTATGGCTACACCTTC
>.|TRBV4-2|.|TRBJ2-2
CASNDLRGLGELFF
TGTGCCAGCAACGACTTGCGGGGCCTCGGGGAGCTGTTTTTT
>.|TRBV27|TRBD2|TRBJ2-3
CASSSTTSGFTDTQYF
TGTGCCAGCAGTTCGACGACTAGCGGATTCACAGATACGCAGTATTTT
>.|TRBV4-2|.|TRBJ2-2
CASSQDTRQWNTGELFF
TGTGCCAGCAGCCAAGATACGAGACAGTGGAACACCGGGGAGCTGTTTTTT
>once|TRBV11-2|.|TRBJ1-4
CASSLGPVPGEKLFF
TGTGCCAGCAGCTTAGGCCCGGTGCCCGGTGAAAAACTGTTTTTT
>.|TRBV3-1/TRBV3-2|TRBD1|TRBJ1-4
CASSRGTGGNEKLFF
TGTGCCAGCAGTCGGGGGACAGGGGGTAATGAAAAACTGTTTTTT
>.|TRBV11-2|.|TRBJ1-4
CASSLSRGGEKLFF
TGTGCCAGCAGCTTAAGTCGGGGTGGTGAAAAACTGTTTTTT
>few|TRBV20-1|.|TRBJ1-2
CSARAQAGYTF
TGCAGTGCTAGAGCTCAGGCTGGCTACACCTTC
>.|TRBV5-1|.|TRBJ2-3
CASSLEGYGTDTQYF
TGCGCCAGCAGCTTGGAGGGGTATGGCACAGATACGCAGTATTTT
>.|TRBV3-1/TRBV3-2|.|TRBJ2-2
CASSQVRTSGELFF
TGTGCCAGCAGCCAAGTCCGAACCAGCGGGGAGCTGTTTTTT
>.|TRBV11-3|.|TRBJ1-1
CASSLGRDSTEAFF
TGTGCCAGCAGCTTAGGCAGGGATAGCACTGAAGCTTTCTTT
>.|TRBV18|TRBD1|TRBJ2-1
CASWDRDRSYNEQFF
TGTGCCAGCTGGGATCGGGACAGGTCCTACAATGAGCAGTTCTTC
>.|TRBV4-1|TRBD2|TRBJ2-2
CASSQETSEVAGELFF
TGCGCCAGCAGCCAAGAGACTAGCGAGGTGGCCGGGGAGCTGTTTTTT
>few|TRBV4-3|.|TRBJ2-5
CASSQDLRRRAETQYF
TGCGCCAGCAGCCAAGACCTCCGGAGGAGGGCAGAGACCCAGTACTTC
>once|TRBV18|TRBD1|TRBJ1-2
CASSPGGGEYGYTF
TGTGCCAGCTCACCAGGAGGGGGCGAATATGGCTACACCTTC
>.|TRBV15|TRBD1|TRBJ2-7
CATSSRDRGIYEQYF
TGTGCCACCAGCAGCCGGGACAGGGGTATCTACGAGCAGTACTTC
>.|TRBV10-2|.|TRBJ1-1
CASTAGESPEAFF
TGCGCCAGCACGGCAGGGGAATCTCCCGAAGCTTTCTTT
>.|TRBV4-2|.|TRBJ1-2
CASSQEQGLYGYTF
TGTGCCAGCAGCCAAGAGCAGGGACTCTATGGCTACACCTTC
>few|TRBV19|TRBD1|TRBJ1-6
CASSMAGQQTSPLHF
TGTGCCAGTAGTATGGCGGGACAGCAGACGAGTCCCCTCCACTTT
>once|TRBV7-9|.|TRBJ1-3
CASSHTGTGRNTIYF
TGTGCCAGCAGCCATACGGGCACAGGGAGAAACACCATATATTTT
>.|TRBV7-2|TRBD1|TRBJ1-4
CASRPGQTTNEKLFF
TGTGCCAGCAGACCGGGACAGACAACTAATGAAAAACTGTTTTTT